The entry below gives a single TCR beta chain sequence along with its context. Its antigen remains unknown. CDR3 length: 14 residues. Germline V CDR1 and CDR2: MNHNS, SASEGT. With V trimmed by 6 bases and J by 4 bases, 8 bases remained unmatched. Primers included in the PCR were 60 Vbeta and 13 Jbeta primers. Some clones are missing from TCRdb's copy, which holds only in-frame ones; the method was immunoSEQ multiplex PCR. The sample shows 200,000 to 250,000 clones, 70% to 90% of them seen only once. The data were obtained in a study of cytomegalovirus exposure and HLA in healthy donors. Overall study findings and caveats: Presence/absence results assume similar sequencing depth per donor, which may not hold. Most TCR sequences were rare, but some public TCRs occurred in many donors. The study labeled more than 150 TCR beta chains cytomegalovirus-associated.

The genes are TRBV6-1 and TRBJ1-2; 7 positions agree with TRBD1. The material sequenced was PBMCs. This receptor was taken from a girl aged 2-15 years in good health and CMV-seronegative. Written as DNA, the CDR3 is TGTGCCAGCAGAAGGGACAGCCTTTTCTATGGCTACACCTTC. Amino acids: CASRRDSLFYGYTF.